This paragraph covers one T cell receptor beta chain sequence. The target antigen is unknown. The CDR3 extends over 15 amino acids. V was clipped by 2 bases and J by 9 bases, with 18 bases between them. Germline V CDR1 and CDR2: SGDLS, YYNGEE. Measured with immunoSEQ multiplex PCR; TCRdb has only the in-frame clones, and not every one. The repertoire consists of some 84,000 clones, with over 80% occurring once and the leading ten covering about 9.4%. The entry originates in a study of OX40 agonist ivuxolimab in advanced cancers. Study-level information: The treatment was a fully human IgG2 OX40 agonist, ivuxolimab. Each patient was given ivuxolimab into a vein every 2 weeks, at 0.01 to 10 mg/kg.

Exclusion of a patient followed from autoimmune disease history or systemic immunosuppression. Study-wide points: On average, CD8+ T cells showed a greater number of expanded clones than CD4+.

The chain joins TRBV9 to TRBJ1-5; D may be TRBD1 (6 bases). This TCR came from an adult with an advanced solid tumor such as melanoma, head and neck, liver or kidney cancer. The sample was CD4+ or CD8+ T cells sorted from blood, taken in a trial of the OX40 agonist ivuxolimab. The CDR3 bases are TGTGCCAGCAGCGTCGTGAGGGGGGGAAGCTGGCCCCAGCATTTT. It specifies CASSVVRGGSWPQHF.